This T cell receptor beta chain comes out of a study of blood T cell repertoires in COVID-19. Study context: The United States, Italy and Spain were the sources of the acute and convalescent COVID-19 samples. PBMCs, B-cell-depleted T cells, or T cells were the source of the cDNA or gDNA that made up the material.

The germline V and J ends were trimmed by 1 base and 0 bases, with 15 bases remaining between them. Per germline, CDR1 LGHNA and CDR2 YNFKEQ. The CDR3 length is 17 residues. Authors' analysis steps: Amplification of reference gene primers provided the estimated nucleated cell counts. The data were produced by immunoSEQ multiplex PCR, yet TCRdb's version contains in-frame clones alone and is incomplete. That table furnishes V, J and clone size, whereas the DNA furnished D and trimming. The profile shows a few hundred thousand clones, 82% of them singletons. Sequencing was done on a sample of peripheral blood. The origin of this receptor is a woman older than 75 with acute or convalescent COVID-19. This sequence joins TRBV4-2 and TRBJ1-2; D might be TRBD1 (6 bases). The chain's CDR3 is CASSQGEQGHSNYGYTF. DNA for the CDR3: TGTGCCAGCAGCCAAGGCGAGCAGGGACACTCTAACTATGGCTACACCTTC.